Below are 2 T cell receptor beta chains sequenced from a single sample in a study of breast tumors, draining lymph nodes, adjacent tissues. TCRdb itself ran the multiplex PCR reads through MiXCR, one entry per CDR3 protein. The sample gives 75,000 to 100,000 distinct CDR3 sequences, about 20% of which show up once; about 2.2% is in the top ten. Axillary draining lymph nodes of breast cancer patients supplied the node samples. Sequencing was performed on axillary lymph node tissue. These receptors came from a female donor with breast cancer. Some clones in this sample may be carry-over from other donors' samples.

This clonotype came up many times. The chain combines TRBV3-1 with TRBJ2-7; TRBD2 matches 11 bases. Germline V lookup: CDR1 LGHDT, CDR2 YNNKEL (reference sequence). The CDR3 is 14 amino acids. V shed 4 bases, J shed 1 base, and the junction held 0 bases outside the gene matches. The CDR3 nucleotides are TGTGCCAGCAGCCCTAGCGGGGGGTCCTACGAGCAGTACTTC. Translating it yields CASSPSGGSYEQYF.

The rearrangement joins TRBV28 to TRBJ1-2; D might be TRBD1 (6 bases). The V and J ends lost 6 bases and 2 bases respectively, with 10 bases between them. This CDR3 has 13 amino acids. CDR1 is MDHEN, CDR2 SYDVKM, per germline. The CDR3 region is CASSKDRNYGYTF. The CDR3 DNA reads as TGTGCCAGCAGCAAGGACAGAAACTATGGCTACACCTTC.